This T cell receptor beta chain was recorded in a study of blood T cells in healthy people across ages. Whole-study results and caveats: Getting older went along with TCR beta diversity per million T cells dropping roughly linearly. It was not possible, with unsorted PBMCs, to conclusively compare naive and antigen-experienced cells.

The use of a sample-barcoded 5' primer and a J-beta primer mix characterized a second PCR of about 7 to 12 cycles. MiXCR was run by TCRdb on the 5' RACE reads, yielding one entry per CDR3 protein. The data hold some 880,000 distinct CDR3 sequences, with approximately 35% observed a single time. V lost 1 base and J lost 4, with 4 bases in between. CDR1 SGHKS and CDR2 YYEKEE come from the germline V gene (reference sequence). The CDR3 runs to 12 residues. In its sample, this clonotype was seen many times. Its target is unknown. The TCR was taken from a man aged 18 to 29 in good health. The genes are TRBV5-5 and TRBJ2-3; D remains unclear. The specimen sequenced was blood. The CDR3 protein is CASSLWSDTQYF. CDR3 nucleotide sequence: TGTGCCAGCAGCTTGTGGTCAGATACGCAGTATTTT.